The 15 T cell receptor beta chains below all came from one sample that was sequenced in a study of CD8 T cells in Susac syndrome. Random hexamers were used to reverse transcribe the RNA input (roughly 0.5 to 1 ug). TCRdb used MiXCR to reprocess the immunoSEQ multiplex PCR reads, holding one entry per CDR3 protein. The sample includes about 90,000 distinct CDR3 sequences, 80% to 95% seen only once; the top ten take roughly 0.3%. What was sequenced was CD8+ T cells from PBMCs. The source of these receptors is a human donor in good health.

V gene TRBV2 combines with J gene TRBJ2-3; TRBD2 matches 10 bases. This CDR3 has 14 amino acids. The germline V gene encodes CDR1 SNHLY and CDR2 FYNNEI. After removal of 6 bases from V and 4 bases from J, the junction contained 4 bases not matched to a gene. DNA of the CDR3: TGTGCCAGCAGACTAGCGGGAATTCCAGATACGCAGTATTTT. Protein sequence: CASRLAGIPDTQYF.

The CDR3 DNA is TGTGCCAGCAGCTTACCTACAACCGGATACGAGCAGTACTTC. The encoded protein is CASSLPTTGYEQYF. V gene TRBV5-6 combines with J gene TRBJ2-7; D call uncertain. Germline V gene sequence: CDR1 SGHDT, CDR2 YYEEEE. The V and J ends lost 2 bases and 4 bases respectively, with 13 bases between them. This CDR3 is built from 14 residues.

The table lists this clonotype with a count of one. The gene calls are TRBV6-4 and TRBJ1-6; TRBD1 is a possible D gene (6 bases). Germline lookup yields CDR1 MRHNA and CDR2 SNTAGT. Trimming removed 0 bases from V and 7 bases from J, with 13 bases in between. The CDR3 totals 16 residues. This CDR3 reads CASSDSGQGSNSPLHF. CDR3 sequence (DNA): TGTGCCAGCAGTGACTCCGGGCAGGGGTCCAATTCACCCCTCCACTTT.

The chain employs TRBV19 and TRBJ1-5; no clear D gene. V lost 3 bases and J 4 bases, leaving 7 bases between the germline ends. CDR3 length equals 13 residues. The germline V gene encodes CDR1 LNHDA and CDR2 SQIVND (reference sequence). CDR3 region: CASSIALNQPQHF. The CDR3 nucleotides are TGTGCCAGTAGTATTGCTCTGAATCAGCCCCAGCATTTT.

This chain links TRBV29-1 with TRBJ1-2; D perhaps matches TRBD1 (5 bases). The CDR3 sequence is 13 residues long. Germline V lookup: CDR1 SQVTM, CDR2 ANQGSEA. V dropped 5 bases and J dropped 3 bases, with 13 bases sitting between them. The CDR3 DNA follows: TGCAGCGTTTGGAGGGGCGCCGACTATGGCTACACCTTC. It specifies CSVWRGADYGYTF.

The gene calls are TRBV13 and TRBJ1-1; no definite D call. V lost 5 bases and J lost 3, with 10 bases in between. The germline CDR1 and CDR2 sequences are PRHDT and FYEKMQ (reference sequence). CDR3 length equals 13 residues. The CDR3 sequence: CASSPRTDTEAFF. In DNA form, the CDR3 reads TGTGCCAGCAGCCCCCGAACAGACACTGAAGCTTTCTTT.

V is TRBV16 and J is TRBJ2-5, with TRBD2 matching over 9 bases. The J segment lost 2 bases and the V segment lost 0 bases, leaving 7 bases of the junction unmatched. The CDR3 is 17 residues long. From germline, CDR1 is KGHSY and CDR2 FQNENV. In DNA, the CDR3 is TGTGCCAGCAGCCAATCACGGGTCAGCGGGAGGCAAGAGACCCAGTACTTC. Translation: CASSQSRVSGRQETQYF.

The chain recombines TRBV5-1 with TRBJ2-7, with D perhaps matching TRBD1 (5 bases). This CDR3 spans 13 amino acids. Deletions cut 1 base from V and 4 bases from J, with 9 bases between. CDR1 is SGHRS, CDR2 YFSETQ, per germline. DNA for the CDR3: TGCGCCAGCAGCTTGCGCACAGGTTACGAGCAGTACTTC. It specifies CASSLRTGYEQYF.

The chain has TRBV7-9 and TRBJ2-3; TRBD2 is a possible D gene (5 bases). Looked up from germline, CDR1 is SEHNR and CDR2 is FQNEAQ (reference sequence). CDR3 length: 14 residues. V was clipped by 5 bases and J by 0 bases, with 9 bases between them. The CDR3 bases are TGTGCCAGCAGCCCTTGGACTAGCACAGATACGCAGTATTTT. This codes for CASSPWTSTDTQYF.

This chain joins TRBV7-6 and TRBJ2-5; 11 bases line up with TRBD1. This CDR3 has 16 residues. J was trimmed by 0 bases and V by 5 bases; bases with no gene match: 5. CDR1 SGHVS and CDR2 FNYEAQ come from the germline V gene. The CDR3 bases are TGTGCCAGCAGCCTTGGGACAGGGGGGTACCAAGAGACCCAGTACTTC. Translation: CASSLGTGGYQETQYF.

The chain couples TRBV12-3 or TRBV12-4 to TRBJ1-5, with D unresolved. This CDR3 is built from 14 residues. Trimming left V 3 bases short and J 6 bases short, with 12 bases between. CDR3 amino acids: CASSLVQSLQPQHF. The CDR3 DNA follows: TGTGCCAGCAGTTTGGTACAGTCGCTTCAGCCCCAGCATTTT.

DNA of the CDR3: TGTGCTTTCCGGGACAGGGAGTACAATGAGCAGTTCTTC. Translating gives CAFRDREYNEQFF. The genes are TRBV5-6 and TRBJ2-1; 9 bases fit TRBD1. Germline-derived CDR1 and CDR2 are SGHDT and YYEEEE. The CDR3 consists of 13 residues.

The gene calls are TRBV3-1 and TRBJ2-3, with TRBD1 identical over 8 bases. V shed 1 base, J shed 1 base, and the junction held 4 bases outside the gene matches. The CDR3 is made up of 16 amino acids. Germline CDR1 and CDR2: LGHDT and YNNKEL (reference sequence). For the CDR3, the DNA is TGTGCCAGCAGCCAAGCGACAGGGGATGGCACAGATACGCAGTATTTT. Translated, it gives CASSQATGDGTDTQYF.

The chain uses TRBV29-1 and TRBJ2-3; D call uncertain. V was pared by 5 bases and J by 0 bases, with 9 bases between. The CDR3 sequence is 13 residues long. Germline V gene data show CDR1 as SQVTM and CDR2 as ANQGSEA. In nucleotides, the CDR3 is TGCAGCGTTACTGCGTCTAGCACAGATACGCAGTATTTT. Protein sequence: CSVTASSTDTQYF.

The chain links TRBV13 to TRBJ2-1; perhaps TRBD1 as D (5 bases). Per germline, CDR1 PRHDT and CDR2 FYEKMQ (reference sequence). The CDR3 runs to 14 residues. V lost 6 bases, J lost 7 bases, and 16 bases lay in between. The CDR3 nucleotides are TGTGCCAGCAGGGAAGGGGAAATTGGTAATGAGCAGTTCTTC. Translated: CASREGEIGNEQFF.